These T cell receptor beta chains were read from a single sample in a study of shared clonotypes between healthy human individuals. The method was immunoSEQ multiplex PCR; TCRdb's version includes in-frame clones alone and lacks a portion of them. Of nearly 500,000 clones detected, 75% to 85% appear once; the ten largest clones hold 13%. The sequenced sample consisted of PBMCs. The receptors originated from a middle-aged woman in good health. Some clones in this sample may be carry-over from other donors' samples. Both conserved end residues are part of each CDR3. A D gene is named only where the DNA matches it firmly. Clone sizes are given selectively: once, few, many, or a class where the clone is expanded.

J: TRBJ1-2; V: TRBV2; D: .; size: .; CDR3: CASSDLGTSPYTF; DNA: TGTGCCAGCAGTGATTTGGGGACTAGCCCCTACACCTTC
J: TRBJ2-7; V: TRBV18; D: .; size: few; CDR3: CASSPKADSSIDQYF; DNA: TGTGCCAGCTCACCAAAGGCGGACAGTAGCATCGATCAGTACTTC
J: TRBJ2-7; V: TRBV7-2; D: TRBD2; size: .; CDR3: CASSLIGTSGSYEQYF; DNA: TGTGCCAGCAGCTTAATCGGGACTAGCGGGAGCTACGAGCAGTACTTC
J: TRBJ2-7; V: TRBV2; D: .; size: .; CDR3: CASAYKSRDVEQYF; DNA: TGTGCCAGCGCCTATAAAAGCAGGGATGTCGAGCAGTACTTC
J: TRBJ1-2; V: TRBV15; D: TRBD1; size: .; CDR3: CATSRGGTDGYTF; DNA: TGTGCCACCAGCAGAGGGGGGACAGACGGCTACACCTTC
J: TRBJ2-7; V: TRBV13; D: TRBD2; size: many; CDR3: CASSLTFGRDYYEQYF; DNA: TGTGCCAGCAGCTTAACCTTCGGGAGGGATTACTACGAGCAGTACTTC
J: TRBJ2-6; V: TRBV5-1; D: .; size: .; CDR3: CASSLTGSSGANVLTF; DNA: TGCGCCAGCAGCTTGACAGGTAGCTCTGGGGCCAACGTCCTGACTTTC
J: TRBJ2-3; V: TRBV27; D: TRBD2; size: once; CDR3: CASSLSPAGEKDTQYF; DNA: TGTGCCAGCAGTTTATCTCCGGCGGGAGAAAAAGATACGCAGTATTTT
J: TRBJ2-1; V: TRBV11-2; D: TRBD2; size: .; CDR3: CASSARGLAGYNEQFF; DNA: TGTGCCAGCAGCGCGCGAGGACTAGCGGGCTACAATGAGCAGTTCTTC
J: TRBJ2-7; V: TRBV7-3; D: .; size: .; CDR3: CASSLSGQSYEQYF; DNA: TGTGCCAGCAGCTTATCCGGCCAGTCCTACGAGCAGTACTTC
J: TRBJ2-6; V: TRBV27; D: .; size: few; CDR3: CASSLRGAGANVLTF; DNA: TGTGCCAGCAGTCTCAGGGGGGCTGGGGCCAACGTCCTGACTTTC
J: TRBJ2-7; V: TRBV18; D: .; size: .; CDR3: CASSPVRTTRPGYEQYF; DNA: TGTGCCAGCTCACCAGTTCGGACTACTCGCCCGGGTTACGAGCAGTACTTC
J: TRBJ2-7; V: TRBV6-1; D: .; size: .; CDR3: CASSPIGGTYEQYF; DNA: TGTGCCAGCAGCCCGATCGGGGGTACCTACGAGCAGTACTTC
J: TRBJ2-7; V: TRBV9; D: .; size: .; CDR3: CASSVAGQNYEQYF; DNA: TGTGCCAGCAGCGTAGCAGGACAGAACTACGAGCAGTACTTC
J: TRBJ2-5; V: TRBV25-1; D: .; size: few; CDR3: CASSEYGGKGETQYF; DNA: TGTGCCAGCAGTGAATATGGGGGTAAGGGAGAGACCCAGTACTTC
J: TRBJ2-7; V: TRBV7-2; D: .; size: .; CDR3: CASSLGIGPSYEQYF; DNA: TGTGCCAGCAGCTTAGGGATAGGTCCCTCCTACGAGCAGTACTTC
J: TRBJ2-2; V: TRBV6-5; D: .; size: .; CDR3: CASSSSTSNTGELFF; DNA: TGTGCCAGCAGCTCATCGACATCGAACACCGGGGAGCTGTTTTTT
J: TRBJ2-7; V: TRBV19; D: TRBD2; size: .; CDR3: CASSMAPAGLYEQYF; DNA: TGTGCCAGTAGTATGGCGCCAGCGGGATTGTACGAGCAGTACTTC
J: TRBJ2-2; V: TRBV7-8; D: .; size: .; CDR3: CASSPLPGELFF; DNA: TGTGCCAGCAGCCCACTTCCCGGGGAGCTGTTTTTT
J: TRBJ2-5; V: TRBV28; D: TRBD2; size: .; CDR3: CASSFAGEPKETQYF; DNA: TGTGCCAGCAGTTTTGCGGGGGAACCGAAAGAGACCCAGTACTTC
J: TRBJ2-1; V: TRBV29-1; D: TRBD2; size: .; CDR3: CSVAPSGNNEQFF; DNA: TGCAGCGTTGCCCCTAGCGGGAACAATGAGCAGTTCTTC
J: TRBJ1-1; V: TRBV9; D: .; size: .; CDR3: CASSVGPNWGLNTEAFF; DNA: TGTGCCAGCAGCGTAGGACCCAATTGGGGGTTGAACACTGAAGCTTTCTTT
J: TRBJ1-6; V: TRBV5-1; D: TRBD1; size: .; CDR3: CASSQGQGTSPLHF; DNA: TGCGCCAGCAGCCAGGGACAGGGGACATCACCCCTCCACTTT
J: TRBJ2-3; V: TRBV5-1; D: .; size: .; CDR3: CASSLEGWGTDTQYF; DNA: TGCGCCAGCAGCTTGGAAGGATGGGGCACAGATACGCAGTATTTT
J: TRBJ2-2; V: TRBV7-2; D: .; size: .; CDR3: CASSLLTGNTGELFF; DNA: TGTGCCAGCAGCTTATTGACAGGGAACACCGGGGAGCTGTTTTTT
J: TRBJ1-1; V: TRBV9; D: .; size: .; CDR3: CASSVGQRGDYTEAFF; DNA: TGTGCCAGCAGCGTAGGACAAAGGGGCGATTACACTGAAGCTTTCTTT
J: TRBJ2-3; V: TRBV27; D: TRBD2; size: .; CDR3: CASSRRLAGGSTDTQYF; DNA: TGTGCCAGCAGCCGTCGACTAGCGGGAGGGAGCACAGATACGCAGTATTTT
J: TRBJ2-7; V: TRBV9; D: TRBD1; size: .; CDR3: CASSVATGQGLYEQYF; DNA: TGTGCCAGCAGCGTAGCCACTGGACAGGGGCTTTACGAGCAGTACTTC
J: TRBJ1-5; V: TRBV28; D: .; size: .; CDR3: CASSLGAGVQPQHF; DNA: TGTGCCAGCAGTTTGGGGGCTGGGGTTCAGCCCCAGCATTTT
J: TRBJ1-5; V: TRBV28; D: .; size: .; CDR3: CASMRLYSNQPQHF; DNA: TGTGCCAGCATGCGGTTATATAGCAATCAGCCCCAGCATTTT
J: TRBJ2-1; V: TRBV7-9; D: TRBD2; size: .; CDR3: CASSDGLAGYGVNEQFF; DNA: TGTGCCAGCAGCGATGGACTAGCGGGATACGGGGTCAATGAGCAGTTCTTC
J: TRBJ2-7; V: TRBV4-3; D: TRBD2; size: .; CDR3: CASSQGGLADSYEQYF; DNA: TGCGCCAGCAGCCAAGGGGGACTAGCGGACTCCTACGAGCAGTACTTC
J: TRBJ2-3; V: TRBV5-8; D: TRBD2; size: .; CDR3: CASSSGEGTVSTDTQYF; DNA: TGTGCCAGCAGCTCGGGGGAGGGGACGGTTAGCACAGATACGCAGTATTTT
J: TRBJ2-5; V: TRBV28; D: TRBD2; size: .; CDR3: CASSYLLTSARSGQETQYF; DNA: TGTGCCAGCAGTTACCTCCTGACTAGCGCCCGTTCGGGTCAGGAGACCCAGTACTTC
J: TRBJ1-4; V: TRBV28; D: .; size: .; CDR3: CASRGTNEKLFF; DNA: TGTGCCAGCCGGGGAACGAATGAAAAACTGTTTTTT
J: TRBJ2-3; V: TRBV7-3; D: TRBD2; size: .; CDR3: CASSLSREDTQYF; DNA: TGTGCCAGCAGCTTATCGCGGGAGGATACGCAGTATTTT
J: TRBJ2-7; V: TRBV21-1; D: .; size: .; CDR3: CASSPQEIPYEQYF; DNA: TGTGCCAGCAGCCCGCAGGAAATCCCCTACGAGCAGTACTTC
J: TRBJ2-7; V: TRBV6-6; D: .; size: .; CDR3: CASSYGVADSYEQYF; DNA: TGTGCCAGCAGTTACGGGGTAGCGGACTCCTACGAGCAGTACTTC
J: TRBJ2-2; V: TRBV15; D: .; size: .; CDR3: CATSRKGNTGELFF; DNA: TGTGCCACCAGCAGGAAGGGGAACACCGGGGAGCTGTTTTTT
J: TRBJ2-7; V: TRBV7-6; D: TRBD2; size: .; CDR3: CASSFTSGSPSYEQYF; DNA: TGTGCCAGCAGCTTTACTAGCGGGAGCCCCTCCTACGAGCAGTACTTC
J: TRBJ2-5; V: TRBV27; D: TRBD1; size: .; CDR3: CASSFWTGETQYF; DNA: TGTGCCAGCAGTTTCTGGACAGGGGAGACCCAGTACTTC
J: TRBJ2-1; V: TRBV4-1; D: TRBD2; size: .; CDR3: CASRGTTNYNEQFF; DNA: TGCGCCAGCAGAGGGACTACAAACTACAATGAGCAGTTCTTC
J: TRBJ1-1; V: TRBV28; D: TRBD1; size: .; CDR3: CASSLFGEGARSTEAFF; DNA: TGTGCCAGCAGTTTATTCGGGGAGGGGGCGAGGAGCACTGAAGCTTTCTTT
J: TRBJ2-7; V: TRBV11-2; D: TRBD1; size: .; CDR3: CASRWTGTYEQYF; DNA: TGTGCCAGCAGATGGACAGGAACCTACGAGCAGTACTTC
J: TRBJ2-7; V: TRBV7-8; D: TRBD2; size: .; CDR3: CATGGTSLLEQYF; DNA: TGTGCCACGGGGGGGACTAGTTTGCTCGAGCAGTACTTC
J: TRBJ2-3; V: TRBV27; D: TRBD2; size: .; CDR3: CASTLRTSGLPFTDTQYF; DNA: TGTGCCAGCACCCTAAGGACTAGCGGCCTCCCCTTCACAGATACGCAGTATTTT
J: TRBJ1-6; V: TRBV5-1; D: .; size: .; CDR3: CASSPDYNSPLHF; DNA: TGCGCCAGCAGCCCGGACTATAATTCACCCCTCCACTTT
J: TRBJ2-3; V: TRBV25-1; D: .; size: .; CDR3: CASSQSADTQYF; DNA: TGTGCCAGCAGTCAGTCGGCAGATACGCAGTATTTT
J: TRBJ1-3; V: TRBV30; D: .; size: .; CDR3: CAWRLASAGGNTIYF; DNA: TGTGCCTGGAGATTGGCGTCGGCTGGGGGAAACACCATATATTTT
J: TRBJ2-5; V: TRBV9; D: .; size: .; CDR3: CASSVDSRETQYF; DNA: TGTGCCAGCAGCGTAGACTCGAGGGAGACCCAGTACTTC
J: TRBJ2-3; V: TRBV9; D: TRBD1; size: .; CDR3: CASSVAGQGGPDTQYF; DNA: TGTGCCAGCAGCGTAGCTGGACAGGGTGGCCCAGATACGCAGTATTTT
J: TRBJ1-2; V: TRBV28; D: .; size: .; CDR3: CASSLQSPGQINYGYTF; DNA: TGTGCCAGCAGTTTGCAATCCCCGGGACAAATAAACTATGGCTACACCTTC
J: TRBJ2-1; V: TRBV4-3; D: .; size: .; CDR3: CASSGGNEQFF; DNA: TGCGCCAGCAGCGGAGGGAATGAGCAGTTCTTC
J: TRBJ2-2; V: TRBV19; D: .; size: .; CDR3: CASSRQFSGELFF; DNA: TGTGCCAGTAGCCGACAGTTCTCCGGGGAGCTGTTTTTT
J: TRBJ2-3; V: TRBV6-5; D: .; size: .; CDR3: CASQDHPTADTQYF; DNA: TGTGCCAGCCAAGATCACCCAACCGCAGATACGCAGTATTTT
J: TRBJ2-1; V: TRBV11-2; D: .; size: .; CDR3: CASSFGLSYNEQFF; DNA: TGTGCCAGCAGCTTTGGCCTCAGTTACAATGAGCAGTTCTTC
J: TRBJ2-7; V: TRBV27; D: TRBD1; size: .; CDR3: CASSPGQGNYEQYF; DNA: TGTGCCAGCAGTCCCGGACAGGGTAACTACGAGCAGTACTTC
J: TRBJ1-2; V: TRBV28; D: .; size: .; CDR3: CASTLGGDYGYTF; DNA: TGTGCCAGCACCCTAGGGGGGGACTATGGCTACACCTTC
J: TRBJ2-3; V: TRBV2; D: .; size: .; CDR3: CASNRDLRADTQYF; DNA: TGTGCCAGCAACCGGGACCTTAGGGCGGATACGCAGTATTTT